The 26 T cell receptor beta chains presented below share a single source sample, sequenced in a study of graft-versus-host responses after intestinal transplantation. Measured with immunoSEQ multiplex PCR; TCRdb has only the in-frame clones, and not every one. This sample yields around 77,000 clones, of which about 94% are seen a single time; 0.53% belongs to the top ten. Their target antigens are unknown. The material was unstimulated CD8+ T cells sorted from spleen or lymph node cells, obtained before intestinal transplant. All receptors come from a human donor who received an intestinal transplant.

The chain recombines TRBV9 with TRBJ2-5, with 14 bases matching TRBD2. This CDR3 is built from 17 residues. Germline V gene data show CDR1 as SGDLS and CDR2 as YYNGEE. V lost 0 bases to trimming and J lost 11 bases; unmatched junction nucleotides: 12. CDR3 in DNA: TGTGCCAGCAGCGTAGACCTGGGGGGACTAGCGGGAGATGAGCAGTACTTC. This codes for CASSVDLGGLAGDEQYF.

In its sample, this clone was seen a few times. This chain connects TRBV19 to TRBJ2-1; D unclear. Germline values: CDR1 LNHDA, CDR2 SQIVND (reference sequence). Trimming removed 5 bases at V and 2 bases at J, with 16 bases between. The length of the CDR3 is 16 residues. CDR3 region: CASSGMIWMPYNEQFF. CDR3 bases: TGTGCCAGTAGTGGGATGATCTGGATGCCCTACAATGAGCAGTTCTTC.

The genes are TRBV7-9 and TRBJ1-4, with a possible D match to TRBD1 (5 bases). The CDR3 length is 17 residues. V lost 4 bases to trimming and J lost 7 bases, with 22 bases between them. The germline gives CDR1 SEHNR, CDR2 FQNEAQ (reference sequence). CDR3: CASSSNHGGLGVEKLFF. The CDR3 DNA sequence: TGTGCCAGCAGCTCCAATCATGGGGGACTGGGGGTTGAAAAACTGTTTTTT.

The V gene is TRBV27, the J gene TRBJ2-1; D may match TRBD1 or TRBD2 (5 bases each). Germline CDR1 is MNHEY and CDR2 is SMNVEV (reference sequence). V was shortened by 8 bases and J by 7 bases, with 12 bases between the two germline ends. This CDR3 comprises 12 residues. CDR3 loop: CASGTVLNEQFF. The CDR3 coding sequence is TGTGCCAGCGGGACCGTCCTGAATGAGCAGTTCTTC.

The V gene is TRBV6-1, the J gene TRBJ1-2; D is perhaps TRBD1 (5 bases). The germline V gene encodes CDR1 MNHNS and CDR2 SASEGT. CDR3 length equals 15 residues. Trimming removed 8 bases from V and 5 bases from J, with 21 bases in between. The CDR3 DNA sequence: TGTGCCAGCCTCCAGGGCCCCTTCTCAGGGTATGGCTACACCTTC. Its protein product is CASLQGPFSGYGYTF.

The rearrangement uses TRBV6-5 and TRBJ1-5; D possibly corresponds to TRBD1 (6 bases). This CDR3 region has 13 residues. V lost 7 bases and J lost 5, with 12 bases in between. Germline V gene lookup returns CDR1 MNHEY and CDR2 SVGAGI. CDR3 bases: TGTGCCAGCAACCAACAGGGAGATCAGCCCCAGCATTTT. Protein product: CASNQQGDQPQHF.

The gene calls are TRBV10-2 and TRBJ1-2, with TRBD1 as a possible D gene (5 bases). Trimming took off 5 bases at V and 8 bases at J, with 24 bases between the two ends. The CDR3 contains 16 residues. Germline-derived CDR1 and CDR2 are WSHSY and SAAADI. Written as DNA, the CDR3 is TGCGCCAGCAGTCCGGACCCCACTCCGGGACGAAGCGGCTACACCTTC. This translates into CASSPDPTPGRSGYTF.

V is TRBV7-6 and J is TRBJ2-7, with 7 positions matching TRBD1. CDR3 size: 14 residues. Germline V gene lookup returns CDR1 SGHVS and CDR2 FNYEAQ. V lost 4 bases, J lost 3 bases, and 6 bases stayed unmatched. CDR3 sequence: CASSYRGPLYEQYF. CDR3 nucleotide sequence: TGTGCCAGCAGCTACAGGGGTCCCCTCTACGAGCAGTACTTC. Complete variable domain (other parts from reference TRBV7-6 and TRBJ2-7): GAGVSQSPRYKVTKRGQDVALRCDPISGHVSLYWYRQALGQGPEFLTYFNYEAQQDKSGLPNDRFSAERPEGSISTLTIQRTEQRDSAMYRCASSYRGPLYEQYFGPGTRLTVT.

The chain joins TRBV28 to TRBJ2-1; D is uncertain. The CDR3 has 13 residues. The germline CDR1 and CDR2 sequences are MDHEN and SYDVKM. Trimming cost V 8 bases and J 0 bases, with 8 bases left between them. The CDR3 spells CASGKASYNEQFF. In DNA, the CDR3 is TGTGCCAGCGGGAAGGCCTCCTACAATGAGCAGTTCTTC.

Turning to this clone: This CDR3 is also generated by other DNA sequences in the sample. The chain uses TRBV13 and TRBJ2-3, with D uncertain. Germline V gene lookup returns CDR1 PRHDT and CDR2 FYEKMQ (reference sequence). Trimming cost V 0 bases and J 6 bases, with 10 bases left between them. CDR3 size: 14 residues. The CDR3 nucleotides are TGTGCCAGCAGCTTAGGGGGCGAAGGGGATACGCAGTATTTT. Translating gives CASSLGGEGDTQYF.

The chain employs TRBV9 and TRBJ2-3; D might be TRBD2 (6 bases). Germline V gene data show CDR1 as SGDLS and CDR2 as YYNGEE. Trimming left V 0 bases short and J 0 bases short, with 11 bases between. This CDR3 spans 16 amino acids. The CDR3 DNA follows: TGTGCCAGCAGCGTAGGGGTTAGCGGAAGCACAGATACGCAGTATTTT. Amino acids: CASSVGVSGSTDTQYF.

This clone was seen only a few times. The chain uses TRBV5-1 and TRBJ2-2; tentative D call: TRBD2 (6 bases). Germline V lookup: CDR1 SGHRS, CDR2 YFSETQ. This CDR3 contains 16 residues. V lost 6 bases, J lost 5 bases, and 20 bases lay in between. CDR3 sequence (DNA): TGCGCCAGCAAACCCGTGGTGGCGGGGTGGACCGGGGAGCTGTTTTTT. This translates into CASKPVVAGWTGELFF. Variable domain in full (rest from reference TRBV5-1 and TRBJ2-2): KAGVTQTPRYLIKTRGQQVTLSCSPISGHRSVSWYQQTPGQGLQFLFEYFSETQRNKGNFPGRFSGRQFSNSRSEMNVSTLELGDSALYLCASKPVVAGWTGELFFGEGSRLTVL.

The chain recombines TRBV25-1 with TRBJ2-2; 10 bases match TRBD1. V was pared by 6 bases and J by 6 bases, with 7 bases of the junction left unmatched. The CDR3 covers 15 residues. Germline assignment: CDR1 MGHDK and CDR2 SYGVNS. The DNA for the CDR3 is TGTGCCAGCAGCCCGGGACAGGGGCTGGCCGGGGAGCTGTTTTTT. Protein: CASSPGQGLAGELFF. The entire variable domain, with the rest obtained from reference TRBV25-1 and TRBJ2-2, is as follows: EADIYQTPRYLVIGTGKKITLECSQTMGHDKMYWYQQDPGMELHLIHYSYGVNSTEKGDLSSESTVSRIRTEHFPLTLESARPSHTSQYLCASSPGQGLAGELFFGEGSRLTVL.

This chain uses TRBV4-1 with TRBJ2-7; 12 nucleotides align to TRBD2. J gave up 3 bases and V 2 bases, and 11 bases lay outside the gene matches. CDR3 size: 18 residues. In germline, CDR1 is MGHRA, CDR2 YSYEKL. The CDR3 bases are TGCGCCAGCAGCCAACACTCCTATTTGACTAGCGGGAGCTACGAGCAGTACTTC. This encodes CASSQHSYLTSGSYEQYF.

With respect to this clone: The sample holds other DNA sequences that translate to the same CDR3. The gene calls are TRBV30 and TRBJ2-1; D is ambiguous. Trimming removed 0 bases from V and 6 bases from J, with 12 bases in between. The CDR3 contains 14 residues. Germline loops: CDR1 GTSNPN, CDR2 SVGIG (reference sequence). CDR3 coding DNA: TGTGCCTGGAGTGTAACCCTAGGAGTCAATGAGCAGTTCTTC. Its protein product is CAWSVTLGVNEQFF.

CDR3 residues: CASSILAGGLYEQYF. CDR3 DNA sequence: TGTGCCAGCAGTATACTAGCGGGAGGCCTCTACGAGCAGTACTTC. This rearrangement joins TRBV27 to TRBJ2-7, with 12 bases identical to TRBD2. The CDR3 totals 15 residues. V lost 5 bases to trimming and J lost 3 bases; unmatched junction nucleotides: 5. Germline assignment: CDR1 MNHEY and CDR2 SMNVEV (reference sequence).

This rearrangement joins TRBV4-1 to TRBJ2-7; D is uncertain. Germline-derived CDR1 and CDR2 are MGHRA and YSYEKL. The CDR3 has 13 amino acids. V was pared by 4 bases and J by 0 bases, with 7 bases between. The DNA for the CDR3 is TGCGCCAGCAGCCGCATGGGCTCCTACGAGCAGTACTTC. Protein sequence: CASSRMGSYEQYF.

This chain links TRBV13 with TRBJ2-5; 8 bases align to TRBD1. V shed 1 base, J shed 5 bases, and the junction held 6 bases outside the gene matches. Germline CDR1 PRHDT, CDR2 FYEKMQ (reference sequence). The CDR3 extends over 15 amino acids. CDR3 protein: CASSLVQGAEETQYF. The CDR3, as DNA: TGTGCCAGCAGCTTAGTCCAGGGGGCTGAGGAGACCCAGTACTTC.

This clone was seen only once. Written as DNA, the CDR3 is TGCACCATTGAGGAAGACACTGAAGCTTTCTTT. The encoded protein is CTIEEDTEAFF. The rearrangement joins TRBV29-1 to TRBJ1-1; no clear D gene. CDR1 is SQVTM and CDR2 is ANQGSEA in the germline V gene. This CDR3 has 11 residues.

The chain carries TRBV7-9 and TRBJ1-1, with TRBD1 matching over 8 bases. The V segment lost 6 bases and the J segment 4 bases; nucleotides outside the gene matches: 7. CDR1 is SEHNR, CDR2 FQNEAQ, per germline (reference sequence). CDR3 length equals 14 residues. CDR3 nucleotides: TGTGCCAGCAGATTGGACAGGGCTGTCACTGAAGCTTTCTTT. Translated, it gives CASRLDRAVTEAFF.

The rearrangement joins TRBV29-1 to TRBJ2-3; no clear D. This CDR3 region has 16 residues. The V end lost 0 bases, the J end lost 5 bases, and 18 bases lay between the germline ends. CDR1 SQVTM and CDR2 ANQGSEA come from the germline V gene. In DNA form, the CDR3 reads TGCAGCGTTGAAGATTATCCAAATCGGCGGTTAGATACGCAGTATTTT. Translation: CSVEDYPNRRLDTQYF.

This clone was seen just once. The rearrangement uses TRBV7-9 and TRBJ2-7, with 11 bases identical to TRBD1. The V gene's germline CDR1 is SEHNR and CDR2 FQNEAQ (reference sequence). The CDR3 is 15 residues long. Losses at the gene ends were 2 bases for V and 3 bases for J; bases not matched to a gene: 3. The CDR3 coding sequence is TGTGCCAGCAGCTTACCGGGACAGGGGGACTACGAGCAGTACTTC. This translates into CASSLPGQGDYEQYF. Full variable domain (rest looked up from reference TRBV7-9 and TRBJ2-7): DTGVSQNPRHKITKRGQNVTFRCDPISEHNRLYWYRQTLGQGPEFLTYFQNEAQLEKSRLLSDRFSAERPKGSFSTLEIQRTEQGDSAMYLCASSLPGQGDYEQYFGPGTRLTVT.

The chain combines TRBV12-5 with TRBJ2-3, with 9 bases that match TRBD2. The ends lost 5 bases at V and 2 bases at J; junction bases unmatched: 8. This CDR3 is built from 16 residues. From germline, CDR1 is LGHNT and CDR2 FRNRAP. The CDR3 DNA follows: TGTGCTAGTGGTATTCTTATAGCGGGGGCCACAGATACGCAGTATTTT. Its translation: CASGILIAGATDTQYF. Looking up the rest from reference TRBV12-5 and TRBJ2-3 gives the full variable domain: DARVTQTPRHKVTEMGQEVTMRCQPILGHNTVFWYRQTMMQGLELLAYFRNRAPLDDSGMPKDRFSAEMPDATLATLKIQPSEPRDSAVYFCASGILIAGATDTQYFGPGTRLTVL.

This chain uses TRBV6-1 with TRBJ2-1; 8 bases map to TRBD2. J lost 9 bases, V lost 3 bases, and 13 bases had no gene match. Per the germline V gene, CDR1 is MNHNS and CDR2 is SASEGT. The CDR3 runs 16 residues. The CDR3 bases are TGTGCCAGCAGTGACGCCGGGACTAGGGGAGGCGGTGAGCAGTTCTTC. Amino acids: CASSDAGTRGGGEQFF.

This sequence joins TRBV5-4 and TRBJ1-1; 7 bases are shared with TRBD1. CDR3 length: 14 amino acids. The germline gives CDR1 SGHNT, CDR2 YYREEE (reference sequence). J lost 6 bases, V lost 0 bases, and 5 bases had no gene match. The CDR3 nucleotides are TGTGCCAGCAGCTTGGACAGGGGTTTGTCTGAAGCTTTCTTT. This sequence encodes CASSLDRGLSEAFF.

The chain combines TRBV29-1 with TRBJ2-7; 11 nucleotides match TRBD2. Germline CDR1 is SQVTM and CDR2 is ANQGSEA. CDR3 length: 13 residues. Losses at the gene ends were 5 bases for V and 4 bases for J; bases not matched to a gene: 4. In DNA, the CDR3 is TGCAGCGTTCTCGGGACTAGCGGATACGAGCAGTACTTC. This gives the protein CSVLGTSGYEQYF.